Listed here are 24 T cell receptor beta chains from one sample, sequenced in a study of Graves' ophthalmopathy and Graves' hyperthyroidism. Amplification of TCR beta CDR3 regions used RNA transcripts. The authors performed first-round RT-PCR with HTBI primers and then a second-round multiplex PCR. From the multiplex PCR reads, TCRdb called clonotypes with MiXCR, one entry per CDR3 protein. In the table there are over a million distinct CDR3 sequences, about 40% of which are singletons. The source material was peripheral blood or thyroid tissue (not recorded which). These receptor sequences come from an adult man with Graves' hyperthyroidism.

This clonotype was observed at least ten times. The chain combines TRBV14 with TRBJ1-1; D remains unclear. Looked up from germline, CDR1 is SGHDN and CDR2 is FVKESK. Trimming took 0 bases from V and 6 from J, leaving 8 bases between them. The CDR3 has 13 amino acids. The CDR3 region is CASSQDPVSEAFF. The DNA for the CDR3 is TGTGCCAGCAGCCAAGATCCCGTATCTGAAGCTTTCTTT.

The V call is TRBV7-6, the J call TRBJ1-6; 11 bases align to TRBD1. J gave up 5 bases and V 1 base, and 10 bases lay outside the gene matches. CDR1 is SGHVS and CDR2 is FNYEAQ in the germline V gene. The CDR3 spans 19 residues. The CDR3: CASSLVAHRDRGDNSPLHF. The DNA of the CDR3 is TGTGCCAGCAGCTTAGTAGCGCACCGGGACAGGGGGGATAATTCACCCCTCCACTTT.

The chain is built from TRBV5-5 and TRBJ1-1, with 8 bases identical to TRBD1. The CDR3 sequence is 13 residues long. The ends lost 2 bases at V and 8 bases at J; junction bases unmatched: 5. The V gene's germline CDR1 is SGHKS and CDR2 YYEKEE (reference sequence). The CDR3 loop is CASSFRDRREAFF. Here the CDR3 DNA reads TGTGCCAGCAGCTTTAGGGACAGGCGAGAAGCTTTCTTT. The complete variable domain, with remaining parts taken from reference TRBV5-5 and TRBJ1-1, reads DAGVTQSPTHLIKTRGQQVTLRCSPISGHKSVSWYQQVLGQGPQFIFQYYEKEERGRGNFPDRFSARQFPNYSSELNVNALLLGDSALYLCASSFRDRREAFFGQGTRLTVV.

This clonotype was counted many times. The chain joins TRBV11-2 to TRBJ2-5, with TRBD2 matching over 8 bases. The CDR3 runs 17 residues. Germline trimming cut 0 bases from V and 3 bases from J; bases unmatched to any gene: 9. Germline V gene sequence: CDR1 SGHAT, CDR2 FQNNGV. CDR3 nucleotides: TGTGCCAGCAGCTTAGAATGGGACGGGGGGGCAAAAGAGACCCAGTACTTC. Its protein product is CASSLEWDGGAKETQYF.

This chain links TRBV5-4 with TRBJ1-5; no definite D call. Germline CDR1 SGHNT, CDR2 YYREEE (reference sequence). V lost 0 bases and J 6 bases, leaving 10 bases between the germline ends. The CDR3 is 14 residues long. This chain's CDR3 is CASSLGLGSQPQHF. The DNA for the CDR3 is TGTGCCAGCAGCTTGGGGTTGGGTAGTCAGCCCCAGCATTTT.

The CDR3 loop is CASSSEGRDYTF. The DNA of the CDR3 is TGTGCCAGCAGTTCAGAAGGACGTGACTACACCTTC. The V and J genes are TRBV6-1 and TRBJ1-2; D is uncertain. This CDR3 spans 12 amino acids. CDR1 and CDR2 from the germline V gene are MNHNS and SASEGT. Trimming removed 5 bases at V and 10 bases at J, with 14 bases between.

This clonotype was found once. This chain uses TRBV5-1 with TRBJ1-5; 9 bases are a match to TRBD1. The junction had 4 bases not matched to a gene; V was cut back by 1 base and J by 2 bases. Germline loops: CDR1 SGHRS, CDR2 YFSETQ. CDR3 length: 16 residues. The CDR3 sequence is CASSLLGTGRNQPQHF. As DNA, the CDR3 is TGCGCCAGCAGCTTGCTCGGGACAGGGCGCAATCAGCCCCAGCATTTT.

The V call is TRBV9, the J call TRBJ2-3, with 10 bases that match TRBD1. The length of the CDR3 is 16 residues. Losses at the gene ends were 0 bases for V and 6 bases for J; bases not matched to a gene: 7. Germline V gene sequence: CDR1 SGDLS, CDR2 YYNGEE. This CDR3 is CASSVGQGAEVDTQYF. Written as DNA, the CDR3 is TGTGCCAGCAGCGTAGGACAGGGGGCCGAGGTGGATACGCAGTATTTT. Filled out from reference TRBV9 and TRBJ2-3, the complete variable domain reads DSGVTQTPKHLITATGQRVTLRCSPRSGDLSVYWYQQSLDQGLQFLIQYYNGEERAKGNILERFSAQQFPDLHSELNLSSLELGDSALYFCASSVGQGAEVDTQYFGPGTRLTVL.

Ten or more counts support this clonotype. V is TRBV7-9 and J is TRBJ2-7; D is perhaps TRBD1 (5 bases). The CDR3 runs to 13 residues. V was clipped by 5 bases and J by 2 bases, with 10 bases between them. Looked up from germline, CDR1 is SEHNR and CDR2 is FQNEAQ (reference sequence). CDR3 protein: CASSRVQAYEQYF. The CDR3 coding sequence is TGTGCCAGCAGCCGAGTACAGGCCTACGAGCAGTACTTC. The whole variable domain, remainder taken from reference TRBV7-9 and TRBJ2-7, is DTGVSQNPRHKITKRGQNVTFRCDPISEHNRLYWYRQTLGQGPEFLTYFQNEAQLEKSRLLSDRFSAERPKGSFSTLEIQRTEQGDSAMYLCASSRVQAYEQYFGPGTRLTVT.

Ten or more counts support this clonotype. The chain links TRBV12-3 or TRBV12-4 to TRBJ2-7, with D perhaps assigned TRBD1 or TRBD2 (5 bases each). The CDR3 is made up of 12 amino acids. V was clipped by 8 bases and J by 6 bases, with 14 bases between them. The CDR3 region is CASGWGKREQYF. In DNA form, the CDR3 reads TGTGCCAGCGGGTGGGGGAAGCGCGAGCAGTACTTC.

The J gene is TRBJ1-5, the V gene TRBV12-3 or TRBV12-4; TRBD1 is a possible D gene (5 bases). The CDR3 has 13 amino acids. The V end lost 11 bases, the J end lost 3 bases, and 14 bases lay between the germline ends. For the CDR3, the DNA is TGTGCCGGAACATGGGGGGTCAATCAGCCCCAGCATTTT. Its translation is CAGTWGVNQPQHF.

CDR3 residues: CAWSPIGTPLNEKLFF. DNA for the CDR3: TGTGCCTGGAGCCCCATAGGGACCCCCTTAAATGAAAAACTGTTTTTT. The chain recombines TRBV30 with TRBJ1-4; weak D call: TRBD1 (5 bases). Germline values: CDR1 GTSNPN, CDR2 SVGIG (reference sequence). CDR3 size: 16 residues. Deletions cut 3 bases from V and 5 bases from J, with 19 bases between.

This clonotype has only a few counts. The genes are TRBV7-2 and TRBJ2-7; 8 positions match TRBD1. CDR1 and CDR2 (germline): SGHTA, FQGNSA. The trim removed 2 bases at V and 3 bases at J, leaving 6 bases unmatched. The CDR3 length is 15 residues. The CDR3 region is CASSLFRGQSYEQYF. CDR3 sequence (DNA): TGTGCCAGCAGCTTATTCAGGGGGCAAAGCTACGAGCAGTACTTC.

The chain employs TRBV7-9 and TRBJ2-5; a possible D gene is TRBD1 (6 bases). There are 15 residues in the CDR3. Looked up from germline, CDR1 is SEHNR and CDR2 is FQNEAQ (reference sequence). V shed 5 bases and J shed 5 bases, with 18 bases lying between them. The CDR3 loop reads CASSLRKQGSETQYF. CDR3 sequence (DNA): TGTGCCAGCAGCCTAAGAAAACAGGGCTCCGAGACCCAGTACTTC.

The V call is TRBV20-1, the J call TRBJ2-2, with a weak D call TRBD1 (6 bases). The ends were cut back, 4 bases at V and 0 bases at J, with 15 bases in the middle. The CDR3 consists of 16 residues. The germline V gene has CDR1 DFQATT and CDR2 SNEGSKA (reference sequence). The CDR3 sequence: CSATKRTGPNTGELFF. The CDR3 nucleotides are TGCAGTGCTACTAAAAGAACAGGGCCGAACACCGGGGAGCTGTTTTTT.

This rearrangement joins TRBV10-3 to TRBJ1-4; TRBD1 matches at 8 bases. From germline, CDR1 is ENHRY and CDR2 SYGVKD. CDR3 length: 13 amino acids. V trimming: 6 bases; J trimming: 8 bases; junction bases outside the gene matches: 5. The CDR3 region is CAISPRDREKLFF. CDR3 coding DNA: TGTGCCATCAGCCCCAGGGACAGGGAAAAACTGTTTTTT.

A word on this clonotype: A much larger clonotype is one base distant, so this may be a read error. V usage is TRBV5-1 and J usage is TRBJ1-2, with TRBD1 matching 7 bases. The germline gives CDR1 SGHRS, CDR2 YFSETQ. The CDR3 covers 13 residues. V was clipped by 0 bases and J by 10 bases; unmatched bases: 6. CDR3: CASSLAGQIVYTF. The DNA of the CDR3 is TGCGCCAGCAGCTTGGCGGGACAGATAGTCTACACCTTC.

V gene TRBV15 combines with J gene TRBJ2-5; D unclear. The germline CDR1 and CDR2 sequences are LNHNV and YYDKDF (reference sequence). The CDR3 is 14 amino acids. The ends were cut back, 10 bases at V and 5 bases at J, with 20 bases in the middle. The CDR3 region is CAISESRTAETQYF. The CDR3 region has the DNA TGTGCCATCAGTGAGTCTCGGACCGCGGAGACCCAGTACTTC.

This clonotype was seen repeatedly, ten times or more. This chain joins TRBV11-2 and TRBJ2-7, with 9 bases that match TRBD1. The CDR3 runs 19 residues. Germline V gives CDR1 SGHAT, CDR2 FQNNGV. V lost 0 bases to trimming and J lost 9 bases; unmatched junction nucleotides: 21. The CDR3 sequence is CASSLEGGGTGFQRWVQYF. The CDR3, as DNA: TGTGCCAGCAGCTTAGAAGGGGGAGGGACAGGGTTCCAGAGATGGGTGCAGTACTTC.

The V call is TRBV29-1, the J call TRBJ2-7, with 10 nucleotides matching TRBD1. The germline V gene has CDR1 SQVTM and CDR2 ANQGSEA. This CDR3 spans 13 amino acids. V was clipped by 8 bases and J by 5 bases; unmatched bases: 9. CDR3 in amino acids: CSSGPGQGNEQYF. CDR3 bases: TGCAGCAGCGGACCGGGACAGGGGAACGAGCAGTACTTC.

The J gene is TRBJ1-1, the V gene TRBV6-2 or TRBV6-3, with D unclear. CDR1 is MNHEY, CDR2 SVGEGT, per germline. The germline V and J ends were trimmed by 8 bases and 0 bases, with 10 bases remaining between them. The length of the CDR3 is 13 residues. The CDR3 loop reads CASAQSMNTEAFF. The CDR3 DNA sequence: TGTGCCAGCGCACAGAGTATGAACACTGAAGCTTTCTTT.

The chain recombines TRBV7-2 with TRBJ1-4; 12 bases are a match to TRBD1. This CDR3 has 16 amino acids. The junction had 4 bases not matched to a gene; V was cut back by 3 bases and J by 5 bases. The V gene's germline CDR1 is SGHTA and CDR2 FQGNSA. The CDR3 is CASSLVGTGGNEKLFF. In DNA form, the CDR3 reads TGTGCCAGCAGCTTGGTCGGGACAGGGGGCAATGAAAAACTGTTTTTT.

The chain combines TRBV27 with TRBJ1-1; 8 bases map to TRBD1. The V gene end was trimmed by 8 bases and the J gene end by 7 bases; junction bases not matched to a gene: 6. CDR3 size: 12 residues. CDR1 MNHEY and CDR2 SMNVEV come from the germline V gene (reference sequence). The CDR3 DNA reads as TGTGCCAGCGCCCGGGACAGGAGTGAAGCTTTCTTT. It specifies CASARDRSEAFF.

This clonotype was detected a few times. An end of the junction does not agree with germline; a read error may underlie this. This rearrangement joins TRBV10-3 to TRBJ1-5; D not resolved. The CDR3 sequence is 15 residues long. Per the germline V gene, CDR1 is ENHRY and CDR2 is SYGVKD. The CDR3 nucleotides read TGTGCCAGCAGTTATCCAGCCCCACCCAGTCGGCCCCAGCATTTT. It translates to CASSYPAPPSRPQHF.